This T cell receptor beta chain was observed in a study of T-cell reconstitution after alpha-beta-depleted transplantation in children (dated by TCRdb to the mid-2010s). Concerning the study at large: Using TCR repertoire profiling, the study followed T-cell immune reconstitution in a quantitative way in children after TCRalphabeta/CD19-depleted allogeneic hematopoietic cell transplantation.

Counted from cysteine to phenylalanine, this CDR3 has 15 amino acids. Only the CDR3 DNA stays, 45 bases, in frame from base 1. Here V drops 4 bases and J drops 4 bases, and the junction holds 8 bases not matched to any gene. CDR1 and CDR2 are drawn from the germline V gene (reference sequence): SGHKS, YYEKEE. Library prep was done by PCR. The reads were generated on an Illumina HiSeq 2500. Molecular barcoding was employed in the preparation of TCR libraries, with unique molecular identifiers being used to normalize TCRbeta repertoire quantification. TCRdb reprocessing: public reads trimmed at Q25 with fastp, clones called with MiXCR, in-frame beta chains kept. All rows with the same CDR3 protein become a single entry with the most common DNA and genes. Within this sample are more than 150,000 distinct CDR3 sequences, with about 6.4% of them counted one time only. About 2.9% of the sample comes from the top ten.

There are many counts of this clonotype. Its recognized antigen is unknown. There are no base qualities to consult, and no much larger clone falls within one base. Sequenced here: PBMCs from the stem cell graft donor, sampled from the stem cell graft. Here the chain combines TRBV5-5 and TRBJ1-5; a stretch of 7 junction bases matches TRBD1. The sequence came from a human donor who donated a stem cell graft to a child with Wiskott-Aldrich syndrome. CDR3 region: CASSQQTGVNQPQHF. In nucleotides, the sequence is TGTGCCAGCAGCCAACAAACAGGGGTGAATCAGCCCCAGCATTTT.